The T cell receptor (beta chain) under discussion was sequenced for a study of T cells in tumors after PD-1 blockade. Overall study: Patients received pembrolizumab 200 mg every 3 weeks or cemiplimab 350 mg every 2 weeks. Findings of the study overall: Some novel exhausted tumor clones appeared in pre-treatment blood, suggesting peripheral recruitment.

Clones were sequenced by immunoSEQ multiplex PCR, and TCRdb holds only the in-frame ones, with some missing. Among roughly 50,000 clones listed, 81% were seen once. As to this clone: Its antigen remains unidentified.

The sample here was PBMCs, taken before anti-PD-1 treatment. This receptor was identified in a human donor with basal cell carcinoma.

The CDR3 DNA reads as TGTGCCAGCACCGGGGACAGGGACTACGAGCAGTACTTC. It specifies CASTGDRDYEQYF. This chain uses TRBV6-5 with TRBJ2-7; TRBD1 matches at 9 bases. Trimming at V came to 7 bases and at J to 3 bases, leaving 4 bases not matched to a gene. The germline CDR1 and CDR2 sequences are MNHEY and SVGAGI. The CDR3 has 13 residues.